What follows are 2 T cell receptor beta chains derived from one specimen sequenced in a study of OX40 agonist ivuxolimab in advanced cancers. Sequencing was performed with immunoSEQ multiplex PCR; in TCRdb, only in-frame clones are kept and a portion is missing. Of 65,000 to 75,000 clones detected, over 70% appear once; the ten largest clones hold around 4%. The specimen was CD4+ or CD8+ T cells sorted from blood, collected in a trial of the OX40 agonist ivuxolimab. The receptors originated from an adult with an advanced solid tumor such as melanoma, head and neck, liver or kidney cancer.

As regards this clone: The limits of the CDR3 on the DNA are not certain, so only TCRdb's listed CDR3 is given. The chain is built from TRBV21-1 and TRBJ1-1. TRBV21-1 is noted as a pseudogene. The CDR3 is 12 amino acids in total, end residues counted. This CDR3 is CASSNWASGAFF.

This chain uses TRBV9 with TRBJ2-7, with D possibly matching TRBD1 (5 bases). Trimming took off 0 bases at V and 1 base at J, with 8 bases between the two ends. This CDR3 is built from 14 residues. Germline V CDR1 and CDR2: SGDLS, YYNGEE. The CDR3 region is CASSVGRQSYEQYF. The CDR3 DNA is TGTGCCAGCAGCGTAGGCAGACAGTCCTACGAGCAGTACTTC. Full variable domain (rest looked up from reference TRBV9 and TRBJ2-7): DSGVTQTPKHLITATGQRVTLRCSPRSGDLSVYWYQQSLDQGLQFLIQYYNGEERAKGNILERFSAQQFPDLHSELNLSSLELGDSALYFCASSVGRQSYEQYFGPGTRLTVT.